This TCR beta chain came from a study of siplizumab effects on memory and regulatory T cells. Findings and limits, study-wide: Memory cells that were CD4+ and unstimulated gave rise to alloreactive sequences, which siplizumab significantly reduced.

Concerning this clone: Its antigen is unknown.

The CDR3 extends over 14 amino acids. The ends lost 7 bases at V and 4 bases at J; junction bases unmatched: 6. Germline V lookup: CDR1 MNHNS, CDR2 SASEGT. Assays were performed on 10^5 or so TCR templates per sample. TCRdb's table, derived via immunoSEQ multiplex PCR, lists solely in-frame clones and lacks some. The profile shows about 56,000 clones, 95% to 98% of them singletons. This rearrangement joins TRBV6-1 to TRBJ2-1, with 8 bases aligning to TRBD2. The TCR originated in a human donor in good health. The sample comprised naive CD8+ T cells sorted from blood. CDR3: CASIPAGEYNEQFF. CDR3 DNA: TGTGCCAGCATCCCAGCGGGAGAGTACAATGAGCAGTTCTTC.